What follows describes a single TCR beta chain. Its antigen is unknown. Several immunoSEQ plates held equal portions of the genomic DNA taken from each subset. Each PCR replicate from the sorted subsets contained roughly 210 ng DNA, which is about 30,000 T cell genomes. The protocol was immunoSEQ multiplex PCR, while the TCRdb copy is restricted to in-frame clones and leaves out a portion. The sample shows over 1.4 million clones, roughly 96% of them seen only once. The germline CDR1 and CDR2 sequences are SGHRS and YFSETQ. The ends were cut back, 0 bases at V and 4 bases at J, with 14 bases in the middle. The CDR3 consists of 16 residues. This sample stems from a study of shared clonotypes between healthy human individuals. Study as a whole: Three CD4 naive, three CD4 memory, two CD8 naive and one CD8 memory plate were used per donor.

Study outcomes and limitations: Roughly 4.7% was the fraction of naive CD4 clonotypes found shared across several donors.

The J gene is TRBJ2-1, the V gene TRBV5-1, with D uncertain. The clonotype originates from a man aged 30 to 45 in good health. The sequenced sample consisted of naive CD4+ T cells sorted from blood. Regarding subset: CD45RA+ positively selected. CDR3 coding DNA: TGCGCCAGCAGCTTGGGGGTGGCAAAGCAATACAATGAGCAGTTCTTC. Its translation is CASSLGVAKQYNEQFF.